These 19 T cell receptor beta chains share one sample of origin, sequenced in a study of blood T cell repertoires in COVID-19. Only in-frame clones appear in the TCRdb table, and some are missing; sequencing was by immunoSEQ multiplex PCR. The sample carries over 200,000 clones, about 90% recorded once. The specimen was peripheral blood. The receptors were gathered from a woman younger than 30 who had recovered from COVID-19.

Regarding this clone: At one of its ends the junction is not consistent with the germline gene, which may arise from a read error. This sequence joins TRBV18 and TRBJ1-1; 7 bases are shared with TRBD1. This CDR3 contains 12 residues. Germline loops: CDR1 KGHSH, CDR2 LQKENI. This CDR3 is CASSFDRAETFF. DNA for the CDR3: TGTGCCAGCTCATTTGACAGGGCTGAAACTTTCTTT.

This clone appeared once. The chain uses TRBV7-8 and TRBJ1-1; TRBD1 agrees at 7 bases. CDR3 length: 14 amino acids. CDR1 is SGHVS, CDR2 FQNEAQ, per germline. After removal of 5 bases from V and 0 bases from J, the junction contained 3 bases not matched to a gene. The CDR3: CASSRQGLNTEAFF. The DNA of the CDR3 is TGTGCCAGCAGCCGACAGGGCTTGAACACTGAAGCTTTCTTT. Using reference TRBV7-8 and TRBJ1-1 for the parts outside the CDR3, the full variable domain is GAGVSQSPRYKVAKRGQDVALRCDPISGHVSLFWYQQALGQGPEFLTYFQNEAQLDKSGLPSDRFFAERPEGSVSTLKIQRTQQEDSAVYLCASSRQGLNTEAFFGQGTRLTVV.

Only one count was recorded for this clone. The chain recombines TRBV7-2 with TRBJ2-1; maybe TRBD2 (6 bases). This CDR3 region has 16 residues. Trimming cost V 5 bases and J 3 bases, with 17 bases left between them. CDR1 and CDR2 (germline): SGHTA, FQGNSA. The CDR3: CASSILRGVDYNEQFF. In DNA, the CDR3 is TGTGCCAGCAGCATTTTGCGGGGAGTGGACTACAATGAGCAGTTCTTC.

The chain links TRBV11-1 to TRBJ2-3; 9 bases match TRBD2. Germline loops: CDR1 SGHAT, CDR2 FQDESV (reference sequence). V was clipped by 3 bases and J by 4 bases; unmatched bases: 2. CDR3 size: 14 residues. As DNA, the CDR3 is TGTGCCAGCAGCTTCCAGCGGGAGGCAGATACGCAGTATTTT. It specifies CASSFQREADTQYF. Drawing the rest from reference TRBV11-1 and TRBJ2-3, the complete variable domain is EAEVAQSPRYKITEKSQAVAFWCDPISGHATLYWYRQILGQGPELLVQFQDESVVDDSQLPKDRFSAERLKGVDSTLKIQPAELGDSAMYLCASSFQREADTQYFGPGTRLTVL.

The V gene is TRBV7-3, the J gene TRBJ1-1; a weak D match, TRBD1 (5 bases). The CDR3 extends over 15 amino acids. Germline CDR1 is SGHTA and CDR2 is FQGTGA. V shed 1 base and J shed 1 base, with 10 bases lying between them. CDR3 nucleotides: TGTGCCAGCAGCTTAAGCGTGGGGGGGAACACTGAAGCTTTCTTT. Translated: CASSLSVGGNTEAFF.

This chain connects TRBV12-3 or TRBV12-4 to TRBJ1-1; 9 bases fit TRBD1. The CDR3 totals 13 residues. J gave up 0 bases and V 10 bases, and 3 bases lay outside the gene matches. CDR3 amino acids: CATGTGMNTEAFF. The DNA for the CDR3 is TGTGCCACCGGGACAGGGATGAACACTGAAGCTTTCTTT.

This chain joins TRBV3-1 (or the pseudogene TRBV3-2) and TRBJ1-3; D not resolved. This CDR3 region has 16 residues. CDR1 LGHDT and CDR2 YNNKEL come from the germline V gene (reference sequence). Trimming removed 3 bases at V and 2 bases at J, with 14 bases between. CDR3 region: CASSHRTRRAGNTIYF. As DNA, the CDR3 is TGTGCCAGCAGCCATCGGACTCGTAGGGCTGGAAACACCATATATTTT.

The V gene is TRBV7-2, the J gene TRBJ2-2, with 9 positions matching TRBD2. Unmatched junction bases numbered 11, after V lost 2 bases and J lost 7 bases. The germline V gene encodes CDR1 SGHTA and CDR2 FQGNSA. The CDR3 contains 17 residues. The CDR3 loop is CASSLSTGLASGGELFF. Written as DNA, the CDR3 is TGTGCCAGCAGCTTATCAACGGGACTAGCCTCGGGCGGGGAGCTGTTTTTT.

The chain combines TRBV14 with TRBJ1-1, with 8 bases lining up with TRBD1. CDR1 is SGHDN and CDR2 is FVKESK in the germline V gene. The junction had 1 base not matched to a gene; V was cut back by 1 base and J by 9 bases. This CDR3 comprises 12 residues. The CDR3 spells CASSQGTGQAFF. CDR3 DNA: TGTGCCAGCAGCCAAGGGACAGGGCAAGCTTTCTTT.

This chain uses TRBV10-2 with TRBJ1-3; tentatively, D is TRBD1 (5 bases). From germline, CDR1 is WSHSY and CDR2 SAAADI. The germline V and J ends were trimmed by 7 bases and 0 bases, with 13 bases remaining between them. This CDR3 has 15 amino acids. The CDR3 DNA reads TGCGCCAGCAAAAGAGACAGTAACTCTGGAAACACCATATATTTT. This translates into CASKRDSNSGNTIYF.

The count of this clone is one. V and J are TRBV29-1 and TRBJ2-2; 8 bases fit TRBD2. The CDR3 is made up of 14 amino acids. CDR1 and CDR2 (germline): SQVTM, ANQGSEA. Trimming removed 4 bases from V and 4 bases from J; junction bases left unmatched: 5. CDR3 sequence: CSVAAGGITGELFF. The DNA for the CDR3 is TGCAGCGTTGCGGCGGGAGGTATCACCGGGGAGCTGTTTTTT.

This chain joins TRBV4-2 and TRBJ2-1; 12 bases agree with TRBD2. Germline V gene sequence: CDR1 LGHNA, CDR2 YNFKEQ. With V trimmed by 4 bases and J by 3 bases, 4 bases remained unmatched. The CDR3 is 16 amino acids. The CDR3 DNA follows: TGTGCCAGCAGCCCAGGGACTAGCGGGCTCTACAATGAGCAGTTCTTC. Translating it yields CASSPGTSGLYNEQFF.

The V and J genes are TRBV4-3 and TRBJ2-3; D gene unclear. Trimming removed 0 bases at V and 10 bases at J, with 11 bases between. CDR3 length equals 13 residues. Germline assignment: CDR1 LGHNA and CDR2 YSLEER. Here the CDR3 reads CASSQDMQVAQYF. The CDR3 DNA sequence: TGCGCCAGCAGCCAAGATATGCAGGTAGCGCAGTATTTT.

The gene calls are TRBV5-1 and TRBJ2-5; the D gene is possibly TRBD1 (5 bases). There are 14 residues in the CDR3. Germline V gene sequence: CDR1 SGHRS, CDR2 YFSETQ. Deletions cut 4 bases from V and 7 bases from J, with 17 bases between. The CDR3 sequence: CASSPDPGIWTQYF. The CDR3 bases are TGCGCCAGCAGCCCTGACCCAGGGATTTGGACCCAGTACTTC.

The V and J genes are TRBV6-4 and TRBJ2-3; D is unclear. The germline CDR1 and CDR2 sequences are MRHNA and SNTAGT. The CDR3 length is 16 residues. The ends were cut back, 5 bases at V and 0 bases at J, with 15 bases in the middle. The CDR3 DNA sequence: TGTGCCAGCAGTCCCCTCGGCCGGGTGAGCACAGATACGCAGTATTTT. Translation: CASSPLGRVSTDTQYF.

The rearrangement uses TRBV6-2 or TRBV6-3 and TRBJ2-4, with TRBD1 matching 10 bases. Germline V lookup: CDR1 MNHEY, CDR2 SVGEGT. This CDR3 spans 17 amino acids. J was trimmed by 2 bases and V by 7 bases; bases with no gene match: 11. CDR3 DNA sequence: TGTGCCAGCATCCCTCCGGGACAGGGGTTGACCAAAAACATTCAGTACTTC. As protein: CASIPPGQGLTKNIQYF.

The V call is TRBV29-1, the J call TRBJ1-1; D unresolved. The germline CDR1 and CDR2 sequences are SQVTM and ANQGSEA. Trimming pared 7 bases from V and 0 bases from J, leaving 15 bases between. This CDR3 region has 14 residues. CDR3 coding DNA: TGCAGCGCCAGGTATGCGGGGTTGAACACTGAAGCTTTCTTT. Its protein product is CSARYAGLNTEAFF.

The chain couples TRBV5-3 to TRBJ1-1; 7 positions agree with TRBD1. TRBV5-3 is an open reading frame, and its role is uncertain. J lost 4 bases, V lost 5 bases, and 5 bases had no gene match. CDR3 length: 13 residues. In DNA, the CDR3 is TGTGCCAGAAGTAGAGACAGGGCCACTGAAGCTTTCTTT. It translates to CARSRDRATEAFF.

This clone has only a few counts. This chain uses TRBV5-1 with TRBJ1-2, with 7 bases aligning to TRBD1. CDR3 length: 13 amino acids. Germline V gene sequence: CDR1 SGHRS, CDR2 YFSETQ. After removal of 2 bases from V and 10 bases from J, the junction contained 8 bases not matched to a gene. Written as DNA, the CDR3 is TGCGCCAGCAGCTTAGAGACAGGGCTGATCTACACCTTC. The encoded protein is CASSLETGLIYTF.